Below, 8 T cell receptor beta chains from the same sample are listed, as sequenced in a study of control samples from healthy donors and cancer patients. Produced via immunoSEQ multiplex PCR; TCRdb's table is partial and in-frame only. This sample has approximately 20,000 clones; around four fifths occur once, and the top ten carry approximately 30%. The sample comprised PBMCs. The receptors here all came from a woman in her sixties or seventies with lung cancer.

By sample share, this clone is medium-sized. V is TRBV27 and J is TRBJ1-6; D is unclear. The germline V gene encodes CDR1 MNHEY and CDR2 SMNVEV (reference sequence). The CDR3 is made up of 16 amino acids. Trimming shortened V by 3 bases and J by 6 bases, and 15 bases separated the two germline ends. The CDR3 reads CASSLSWGGGNSPLHF. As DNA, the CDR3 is TGTGCCAGCAGTTTGTCGTGGGGAGGAGGTAATTCACCCCTCCACTTT.

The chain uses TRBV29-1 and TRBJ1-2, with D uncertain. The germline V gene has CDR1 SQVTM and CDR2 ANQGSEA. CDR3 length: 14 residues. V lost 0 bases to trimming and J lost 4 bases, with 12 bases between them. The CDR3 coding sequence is TGCAGCGTTGAAGAGGACGAGGGCATCTATGGCTACACCTTC. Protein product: CSVEEDEGIYGYTF.

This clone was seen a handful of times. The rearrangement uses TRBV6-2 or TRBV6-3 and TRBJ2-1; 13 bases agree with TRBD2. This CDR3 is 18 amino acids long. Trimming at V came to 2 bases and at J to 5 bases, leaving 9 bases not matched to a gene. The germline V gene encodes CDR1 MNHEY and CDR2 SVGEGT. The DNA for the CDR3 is TGTGCCAGCAGTTACCGACTAGCGGGAGGCGGACGGGACAATGAGCAGTTCTTC. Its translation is CASSYRLAGGGRDNEQFF.

CDR3 amino acids: CASRADRSGQPQHF. The CDR3 DNA reads TGTGCCAGCAGGGCGGACAGAAGCGGTCAGCCCCAGCATTTT. The V gene is TRBV6-5, the J gene TRBJ1-5; D might be TRBD1 (6 bases). V lost 6 bases and J 6 bases, leaving 15 bases between the germline ends. Germline V gene lookup returns CDR1 MNHEY and CDR2 SVGAGI. The CDR3 length is 14 residues.

In nucleotides, the CDR3 is TGTGCCAGCAGCCAGGGCGACTATGGCTACACCTTC. Its protein product is CASSQGDYGYTF. The chain uses TRBV3-1 (or the pseudogene TRBV3-2) and TRBJ1-2; D is undetermined. The CDR3 is 12 residues long. Trimming cost V 3 bases and J 3 bases, with 5 bases left between them. Germline lookup yields CDR1 LGHDT and CDR2 YNNKEL (reference sequence).

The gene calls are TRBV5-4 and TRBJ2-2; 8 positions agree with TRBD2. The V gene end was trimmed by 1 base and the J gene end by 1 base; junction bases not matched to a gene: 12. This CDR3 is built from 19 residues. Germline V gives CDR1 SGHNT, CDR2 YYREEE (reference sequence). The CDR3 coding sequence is TGTGCCAGCAGCTTGAAGGTCGTCGGGAGGGCCGGGAACACCGGGGAGCTGTTTTTT. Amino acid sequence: CASSLKVVGRAGNTGELFF. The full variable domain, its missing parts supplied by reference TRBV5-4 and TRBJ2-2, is ETGVTQSPTHLIKTRGQQVTLRCSSQSGHNTVSWYQQALGQGPQFIFQYYREEENGRGNFPPRFSGLQFPNYSSELNVNALELDDSALYLCASSLKVVGRAGNTGELFFGEGSRLTVL.

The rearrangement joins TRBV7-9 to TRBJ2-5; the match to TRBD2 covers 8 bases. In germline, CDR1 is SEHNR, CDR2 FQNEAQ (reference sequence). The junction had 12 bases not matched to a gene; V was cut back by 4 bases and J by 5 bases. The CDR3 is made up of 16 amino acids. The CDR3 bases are TGTGCCAGCAGCTCTCCGGGGGGGGGCCCGCTGGAGACCCAGTACTTC. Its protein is CASSSPGGGPLETQYF.

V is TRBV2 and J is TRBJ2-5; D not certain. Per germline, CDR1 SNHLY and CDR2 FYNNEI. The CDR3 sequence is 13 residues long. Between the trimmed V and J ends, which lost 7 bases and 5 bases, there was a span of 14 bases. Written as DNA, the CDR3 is TGTGCCAGCACTCCCCTTAGTGGTGAGACCCAGTACTTC. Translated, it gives CASTPLSGETQYF.